Listed here are 19 T cell receptor beta chains from one sample, sequenced in a study of blood T cell repertoires in COVID-19. Method: immunoSEQ multiplex PCR; TCRdb's copy keeps in-frame clones and lacks some. The table lists roughly 50,000 clones, 65% to 90% of them singletons. Sequences were obtained from peripheral blood. These TCRs come from a human donor in a cohort sampled during active COVID-19.

The rearrangement joins TRBV5-1 to TRBJ2-5, with 12 bases identical to TRBD2. V shed 2 bases and J 5 bases; nucleotides not matched to a gene: 13. The V gene's germline CDR1 is SGHRS and CDR2 YFSETQ. The CDR3 sequence is 18 residues long. CDR3 in DNA: TGCGCCAGCAGCTTACCCATTTCTAGCGGGGGGGCCGGTGAGACCCAGTACTTC. This translates into CASSLPISSGGAGETQYF.

This chain joins TRBV7-9 and TRBJ2-1; 12 bases map to TRBD1. Germline CDR1 is SEHNR and CDR2 is FQNEAQ (reference sequence). CDR3 length equals 17 residues. The trim removed 5 bases at V and 8 bases at J, leaving 13 bases unmatched. The CDR3 is CASSLPNRDRGLYEQFF. The CDR3 DNA is TGTGCCAGCAGCCTCCCGAACCGGGACAGGGGGCTATATGAGCAGTTCTTC.

The chain is built from TRBV4-1 and TRBJ2-1; the match to TRBD1 covers 8 bases. Germline CDR1 and CDR2: MGHRA and YSYEKL. The V segment lost 4 bases and the J segment 9 bases; nucleotides outside the gene matches: 11. The CDR3 loop spans 15 amino acids. CDR3 amino acids: CASSPRTGTTSEQFF. The CDR3 DNA sequence: TGCGCCAGCAGCCCAAGGACAGGGACCACCAGTGAGCAGTTCTTC.

This chain joins TRBV2 and TRBJ2-7; 7 nucleotides match TRBD2. This CDR3 has 16 residues. V lost 8 bases, J lost 5 bases, and 18 bases stayed unmatched. CDR1 and CDR2 from the germline V gene are SNHLY and FYNNEI. The CDR3 DNA follows: TGTGCCAGCCTTCGAATGGGAGGGGTTAGCAGCCACGAGCAGTACTTC. Its translation: CASLRMGGVSSHEQYF.

The chain combines TRBV15 with TRBJ2-6, with D tentatively TRBD1 (5 bases). Trimming took 2 bases from V and 4 from J, leaving 9 bases between them. The germline gives CDR1 LNHNV, CDR2 YYDKDF (reference sequence). The CDR3 extends over 15 amino acids. The CDR3 protein is CATSRRGSGANVLTF. In DNA form, the CDR3 reads TGTGCCACCAGCAGAAGGGGCTCGGGGGCCAACGTCCTGACTTTC.

The chain couples TRBV3-1 (or the pseudogene TRBV3-2) to TRBJ2-7, with TRBD1 as a possible D gene (6 bases). V was clipped by 0 bases and J by 5 bases, with 14 bases between them. Germline V lookup: CDR1 LGHDT, CDR2 YNNKEL (reference sequence). The CDR3 is 15 amino acids. CDR3 in amino acids: CASSQDGNRANEQYF. CDR3 DNA sequence: TGTGCCAGCAGCCAAGATGGAAACAGGGCAAACGAGCAGTACTTC.

This chain uses TRBV18 with TRBJ1-1; D is ambiguous. Trimming removed 3 bases at V and 1 base at J, with 15 bases between. Germline V CDR1 and CDR2: KGHSH, LQKENI. The CDR3 sequence is 16 residues long. In nucleotides, the CDR3 is TGTGCCAGCTCACCGCGGTTTAGCAGTACGAACACTGAAGCTTTCTTT. Translating it yields CASSPRFSSTNTEAFF.

The J gene is TRBJ1-5, the V gene TRBV6-5, with TRBD1 identical over 7 bases. The CDR3 covers 13 residues. Germline V gene sequence: CDR1 MNHEY, CDR2 SVGAGI. After removal of 6 bases from V and 5 bases from J, the junction contained 4 bases not matched to a gene. CDR3 amino acids: CASRATGDQPQHF. For the CDR3, the DNA is TGTGCCAGCAGGGCTACAGGGGATCAGCCCCAGCATTTT.

This chain connects TRBV6-4 to TRBJ2-3, with 8 bases that match TRBD1. V lost 3 bases, J lost 2 bases, and 4 bases stayed unmatched. There are 15 residues in the CDR3. Germline V gives CDR1 MRHNA, CDR2 SNTAGT. The CDR3 coding sequence is TGTGCCAGCAGTGAACAGGGGGAGGACACAGATACGCAGTATTTT. This encodes CASSEQGEDTDTQYF.

This clone has just one count. The CDR3 protein is CSASKASGGPDTQYF. Here the CDR3 DNA reads TGCAGTGCTAGTAAGGCTAGCGGGGGGCCAGATACGCAGTATTTT. The chain links TRBV20-1 to TRBJ2-3, with TRBD2 matching over 11 bases. CDR1 and CDR2 (germline): DFQATT, SNEGSKA (reference sequence). The trim removed 3 bases at V and 4 bases at J, leaving 6 bases unmatched. The CDR3 is 15 residues long.

The J gene is TRBJ2-1, the V gene TRBV5-1; TRBD2 aligns across 14 bases. The CDR3 is made up of 14 amino acids. Germline lookup yields CDR1 SGHRS and CDR2 YFSETQ. Trimming at V came to 7 bases and at J to 7 bases, leaving 4 bases not matched to a gene. CDR3 bases: TGCGCCAGCGGAGGGACTAGCGGGAGAAATGAGCAGTTCTTC. Translation gives CASGGTSGRNEQFF.

The CDR3 bases are TGTGCCAGCTCACCACAAACGGGGGGCAATGAGCAGTTCTTC. Translating gives CASSPQTGGNEQFF. The rearrangement uses TRBV18 and TRBJ2-1, with TRBD2 matching over 7 bases. This CDR3 has 14 residues. Trimming cost V 1 base and J 6 bases; bases outside gene matches: 3. Looked up from germline, CDR1 is KGHSH and CDR2 is LQKENI.

This clone was counted once. The rearrangement uses TRBV7-2 and TRBJ2-7; 8 bases match TRBD1. Germline V gene data show CDR1 as SGHTA and CDR2 as FQGNSA. V lost 7 bases to trimming and J lost 2 bases; unmatched junction nucleotides: 19. This CDR3 is built from 18 residues. The CDR3 DNA follows: TGTGCCAGCACCTTCTCCCCTTTTTCCGCAGGGGGCGCCTACGAGCAGTACTTC. Its protein product is CASTFSPFSAGGAYEQYF.

In this sample, this clone turned up once. The rearrangement uses TRBV6-5 and TRBJ1-1, with a weak D call TRBD1 (6 bases). V was trimmed by 2 bases and J by 1 base, leaving 8 bases between them. The germline CDR1 and CDR2 sequences are MNHEY and SVGAGI. The CDR3 loop spans 14 amino acids. The CDR3 DNA sequence: TGTGCCAGCAGTTACCACAGGGCGAACACTGAAGCTTTCTTT. Amino acids: CASSYHRANTEAFF.

The CDR3 DNA reads as TGTGCCAGCAGTGGACTACGCACAGATACGCAGTATTTT. This translates into CASSGLRTDTQYF. V is TRBV2 and J is TRBJ2-3, with D perhaps matching TRBD2 (5 bases). This CDR3 has 13 residues. Trimming shortened V by 4 bases and J by 1 base, and 6 bases separated the two germline ends. The germline gives CDR1 SNHLY, CDR2 FYNNEI. Using reference TRBV2 and TRBJ2-3 for the parts outside the CDR3, the full variable domain is EPEVTQTPSHQVTQMGQEVILRCVPISNHLYFYWYRQILGQKVEFLVSFYNNEISEKSEIFDDQFSVERPDGSNFTLKIRSTKLEDSAMYFCASSGLRTDTQYFGPGTRLTVL.

CDR3 DNA: TGCGCCAGCAGCTTGGCCAAGGAACTAGCGGGACTGGATACGCAGTATTTT. This sequence encodes CASSLAKELAGLDTQYF. The V and J genes are TRBV5-1 and TRBJ2-3, with 10 bases identical to TRBD2. V dropped 0 bases and J dropped 6; count of bases not matched to a gene: 10. This CDR3 has 17 residues. The germline gives CDR1 SGHRS, CDR2 YFSETQ. Full variable domain (missing parts from reference TRBV5-1 and TRBJ2-3): KAGVTQTPRYLIKTRGQQVTLSCSPISGHRSVSWYQQTPGQGLQFLFEYFSETQRNKGNFPGRFSGRQFSNSRSEMNVSTLELGDSALYLCASSLAKELAGLDTQYFGPGTRLTVL.

This rearrangement joins TRBV20-1 to TRBJ1-2; TRBD1 matches 7 bases. V shed 3 bases, J shed 4 bases, and the junction held 2 bases outside the gene matches. This CDR3 spans 12 amino acids. Germline-derived CDR1 and CDR2 are DFQATT and SNEGSKA (reference sequence). CDR3 residues: CSASNRGYGYTF. CDR3 nucleotides: TGCAGTGCTAGTAACAGGGGCTATGGCTACACCTTC.

The chain joins TRBV7-2 to TRBJ2-3, with a possible D match to TRBD2 (6 bases). The CDR3 runs to 10 residues. Germline loops: CDR1 SGHTA, CDR2 FQGNSA. Trimming took off 6 bases at V and 13 bases at J, with 11 bases between the two ends. The CDR3 nucleotides read TGTGCCAGCAGGGGGGAGCGGGAGTATTTT. Amino acids: CASRGEREYF.

The table lists this clone with a count of one. The chain is built from TRBV27 and TRBJ2-1, with 8 bases fitting TRBD2. Trimming cost V 5 bases and J 3 bases; bases outside gene matches: 6. CDR1 is MNHEY and CDR2 is SMNVEV in the germline V gene (reference sequence). The CDR3 contains 15 residues. CDR3 in amino acids: CASSISGGSYNEQFF. The CDR3 DNA follows: TGTGCCAGCAGTATAAGCGGGGGTAGCTACAATGAGCAGTTCTTC.